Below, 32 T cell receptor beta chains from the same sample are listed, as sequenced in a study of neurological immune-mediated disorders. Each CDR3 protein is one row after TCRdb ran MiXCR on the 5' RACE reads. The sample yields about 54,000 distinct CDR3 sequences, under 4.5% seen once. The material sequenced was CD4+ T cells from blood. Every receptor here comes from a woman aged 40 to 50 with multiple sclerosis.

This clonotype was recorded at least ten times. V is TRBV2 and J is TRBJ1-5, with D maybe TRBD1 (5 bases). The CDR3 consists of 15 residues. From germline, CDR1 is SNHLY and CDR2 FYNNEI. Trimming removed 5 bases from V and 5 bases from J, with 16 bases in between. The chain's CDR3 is CASSFRGVLDQPQHF. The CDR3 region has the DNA TGTGCCAGCAGTTTCCGAGGGGTGCTCGATCAGCCCCAGCATTTT.

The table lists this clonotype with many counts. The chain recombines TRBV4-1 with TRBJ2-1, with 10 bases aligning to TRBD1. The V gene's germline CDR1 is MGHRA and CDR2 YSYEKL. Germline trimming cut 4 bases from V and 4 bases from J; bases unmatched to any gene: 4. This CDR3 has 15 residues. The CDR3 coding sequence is TGCGCCAGCAGCCTTGGGGGACAGGGGTACAATGAGCAGTTCTTC. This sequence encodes CASSLGGQGYNEQFF.

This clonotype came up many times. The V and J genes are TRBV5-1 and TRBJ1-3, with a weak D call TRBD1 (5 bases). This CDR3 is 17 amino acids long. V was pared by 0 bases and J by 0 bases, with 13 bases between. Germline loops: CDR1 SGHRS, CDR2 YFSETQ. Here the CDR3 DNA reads TGCGCCAGCAGCTTGGTCGGGACTCCGAACTCTGGAAACACCATATATTTT. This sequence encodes CASSLVGTPNSGNTIYF.

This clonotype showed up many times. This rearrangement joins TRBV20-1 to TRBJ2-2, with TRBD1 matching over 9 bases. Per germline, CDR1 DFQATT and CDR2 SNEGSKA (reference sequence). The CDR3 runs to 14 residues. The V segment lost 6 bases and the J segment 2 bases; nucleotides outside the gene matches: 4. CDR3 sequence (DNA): TGCAGTGCCCGACAGGGGGGAAACACCGGGGAGCTGTTTTTT. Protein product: CSARQGGNTGELFF.

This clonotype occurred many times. CDR3 sequence: CASSPPWENTEAFF. DNA for the CDR3: TGCGCCAGCAGCCCCCCGTGGGAGAACACTGAAGCTTTCTTT. This sequence joins TRBV5-1 and TRBJ1-1; D gene uncertain. Germline-derived CDR1 and CDR2 are SGHRS and YFSETQ. Trimming cost V 4 bases and J 1 base, with 11 bases left between them. This CDR3 has 14 residues.

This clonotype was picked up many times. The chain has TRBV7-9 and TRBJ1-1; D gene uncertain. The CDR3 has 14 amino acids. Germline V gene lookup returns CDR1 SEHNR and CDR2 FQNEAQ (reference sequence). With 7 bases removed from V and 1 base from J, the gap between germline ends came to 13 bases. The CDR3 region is CASTSGVGNTEAFF. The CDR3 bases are TGTGCCAGCACGTCCGGGGTGGGGAACACTGAAGCTTTCTTT.

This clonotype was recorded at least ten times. Written as DNA, the CDR3 is TGCGCCAGCAGCTTGGGGGCGGATCCGGGACAAGAGACCCAGTACTTC. This encodes CASSLGADPGQETQYF. The V and J genes are TRBV5-1 and TRBJ2-5; D possibly corresponds to TRBD2 (5 bases). Per the germline V gene, CDR1 is SGHRS and CDR2 is YFSETQ. The CDR3 is 16 residues long. V dropped 0 bases and J dropped 2 bases, with 14 bases sitting between them.

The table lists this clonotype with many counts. CDR3 DNA sequence: TGTGCCAGCTCACCACGGGGCGGGGGTGCTTCCTACAATGAGCAGTTCTTC. Translating gives CASSPRGGGASYNEQFF. V usage is TRBV18 and J usage is TRBJ2-1; TRBD2 aligns across 7 bases. Per germline, CDR1 KGHSH and CDR2 LQKENI. V dropped 1 base and J dropped 1; count of bases not matched to a gene: 7. The CDR3 runs to 17 residues.

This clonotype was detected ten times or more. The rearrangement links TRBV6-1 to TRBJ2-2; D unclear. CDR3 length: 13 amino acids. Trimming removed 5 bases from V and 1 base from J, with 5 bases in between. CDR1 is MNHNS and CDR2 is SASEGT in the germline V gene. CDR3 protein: CASSTENTGELFF. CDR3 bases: TGTGCCAGCAGTACAGAGAACACCGGGGAGCTGTTTTTT.

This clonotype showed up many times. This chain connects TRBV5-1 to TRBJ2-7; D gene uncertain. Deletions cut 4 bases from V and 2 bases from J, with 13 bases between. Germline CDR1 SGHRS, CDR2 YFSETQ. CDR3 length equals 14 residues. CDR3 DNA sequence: TGCGCCAGCAGCCCACGGGCGGCCACCTACGAGCAGTACTTC. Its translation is CASSPRAATYEQYF.

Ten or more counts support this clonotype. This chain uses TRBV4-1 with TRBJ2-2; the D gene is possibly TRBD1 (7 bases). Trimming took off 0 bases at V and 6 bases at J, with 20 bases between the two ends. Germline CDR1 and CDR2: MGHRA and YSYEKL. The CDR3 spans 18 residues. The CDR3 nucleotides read TGCGCCAGCAGCCAAGATCCTGCGGGACAGAATCTCGCCGGGGAGCTGTTTTTT. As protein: CASSQDPAGQNLAGELFF.

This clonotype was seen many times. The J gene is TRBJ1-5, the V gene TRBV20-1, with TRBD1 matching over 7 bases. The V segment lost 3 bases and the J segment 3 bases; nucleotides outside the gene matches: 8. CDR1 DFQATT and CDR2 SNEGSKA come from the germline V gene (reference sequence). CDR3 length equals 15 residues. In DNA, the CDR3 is TGCAGTGCTAGGATCCGAGGGGGCTACAATCAGCCCCAGCATTTT. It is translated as CSARIRGGYNQPQHF.

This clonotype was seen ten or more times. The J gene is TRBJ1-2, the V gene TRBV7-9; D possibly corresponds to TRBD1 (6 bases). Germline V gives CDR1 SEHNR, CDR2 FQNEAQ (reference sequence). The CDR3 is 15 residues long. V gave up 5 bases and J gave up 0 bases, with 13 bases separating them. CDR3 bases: TGTGCCAGCAGCAAAAGGGGGGCTACTAACTATGGCTACACCTTC. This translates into CASSKRGATNYGYTF.

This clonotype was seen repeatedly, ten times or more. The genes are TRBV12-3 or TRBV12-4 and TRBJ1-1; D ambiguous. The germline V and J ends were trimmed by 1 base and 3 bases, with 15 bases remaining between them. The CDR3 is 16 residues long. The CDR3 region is CASSLVGFKTYTEAFF. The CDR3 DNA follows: TGTGCCAGCAGTTTAGTTGGGTTCAAAACGTACACTGAAGCTTTCTTT.

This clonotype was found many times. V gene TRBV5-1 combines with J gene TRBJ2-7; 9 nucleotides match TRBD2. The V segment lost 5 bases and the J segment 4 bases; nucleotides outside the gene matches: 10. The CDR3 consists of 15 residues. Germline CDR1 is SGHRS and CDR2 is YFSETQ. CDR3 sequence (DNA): TGCGCCAGCAGGGACCTAGCGGGGTTGGCTTACGAGCAGTACTTC. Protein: CASRDLAGLAYEQYF.

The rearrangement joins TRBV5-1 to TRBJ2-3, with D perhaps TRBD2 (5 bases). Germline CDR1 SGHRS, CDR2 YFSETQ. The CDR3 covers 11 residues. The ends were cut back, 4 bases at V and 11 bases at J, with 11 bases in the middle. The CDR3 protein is CASSRLGEQYF. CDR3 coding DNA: TGCGCCAGCAGCCGTCTCGGGGAGCAGTATTTT.

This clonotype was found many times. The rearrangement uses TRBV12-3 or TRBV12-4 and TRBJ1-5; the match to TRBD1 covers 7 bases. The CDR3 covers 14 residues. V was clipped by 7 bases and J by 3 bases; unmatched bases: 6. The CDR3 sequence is CASNWGQINQPQHF. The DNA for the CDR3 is TGTGCCAGCAACTGGGGACAGATCAATCAGCCCCAGCATTTT.

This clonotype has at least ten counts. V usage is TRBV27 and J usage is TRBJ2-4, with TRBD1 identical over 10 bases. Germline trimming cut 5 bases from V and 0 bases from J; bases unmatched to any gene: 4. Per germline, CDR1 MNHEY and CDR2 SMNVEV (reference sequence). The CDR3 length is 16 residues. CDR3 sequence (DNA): TGTGCCAGCAGTCCGGGACAGGGGTTAGCCAAAAACATTCAGTACTTC. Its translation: CASSPGQGLAKNIQYF.

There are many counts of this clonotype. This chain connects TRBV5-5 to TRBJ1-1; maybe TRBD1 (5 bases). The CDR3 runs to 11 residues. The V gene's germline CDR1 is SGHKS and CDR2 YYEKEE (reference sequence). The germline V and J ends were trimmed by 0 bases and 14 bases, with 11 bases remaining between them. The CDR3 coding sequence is TGTGCCAGCAGCTTGGAACAGGCAACCTTCTTT. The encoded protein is CASSLEQATFF.

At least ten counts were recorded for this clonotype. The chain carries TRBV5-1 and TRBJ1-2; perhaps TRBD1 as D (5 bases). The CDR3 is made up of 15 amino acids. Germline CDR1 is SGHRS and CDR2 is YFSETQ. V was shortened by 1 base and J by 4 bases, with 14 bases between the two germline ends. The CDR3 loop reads CASSLLGVGSYGYTF. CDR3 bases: TGCGCCAGCAGCTTGCTGGGGGTTGGGAGCTATGGCTACACCTTC.

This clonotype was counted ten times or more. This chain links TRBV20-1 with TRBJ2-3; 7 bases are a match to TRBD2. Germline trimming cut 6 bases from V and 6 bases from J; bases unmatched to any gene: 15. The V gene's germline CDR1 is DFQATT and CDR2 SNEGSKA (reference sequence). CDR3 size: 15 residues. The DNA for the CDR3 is TGCAGTGCAAACCTAGGATGGGAGGGAGGCGATACGCAGTATTTT. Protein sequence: CSANLGWEGGDTQYF.

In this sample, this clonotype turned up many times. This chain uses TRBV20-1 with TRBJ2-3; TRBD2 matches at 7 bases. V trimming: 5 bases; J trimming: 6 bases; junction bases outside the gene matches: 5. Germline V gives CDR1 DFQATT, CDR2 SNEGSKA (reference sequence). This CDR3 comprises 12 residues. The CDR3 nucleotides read TGCAGTGCTGGGCGGGGGTGGGATACGCAGTATTTT. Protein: CSAGRGWDTQYF.

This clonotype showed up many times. CDR3 amino acids: CASSQELGEKLFF. CDR3 sequence (DNA): TGTGCCAGCAGCCAAGAGTTAGGTGAAAAACTGTTTTTT. The V and J genes are TRBV3-1 and TRBJ1-4; D is unresolved. Germline assignment: CDR1 LGHDT and CDR2 YNNKEL (reference sequence). Trimming pared 0 bases from V and 7 bases from J, leaving 6 bases between. The CDR3 has 13 amino acids.

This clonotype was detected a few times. CDR3 DNA sequence: TGTGCCAGCAATCGGGGCGATACAATGAACACTGAAGCTTTCTTT. Amino acids: CASNRGDTMNTEAFF. The rearrangement uses TRBV7-9 and TRBJ1-1; D might be TRBD1 (5 bases). Per germline, CDR1 SEHNR and CDR2 FQNEAQ (reference sequence). The CDR3 has 15 amino acids. The V gene lost 7 bases and the J gene lost 0 bases, with 15 bases spanning the gap.

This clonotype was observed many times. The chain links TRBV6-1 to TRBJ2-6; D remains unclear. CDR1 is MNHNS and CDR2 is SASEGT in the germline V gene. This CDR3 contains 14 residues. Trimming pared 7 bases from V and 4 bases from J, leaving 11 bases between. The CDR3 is CASIGRWGANVLTF. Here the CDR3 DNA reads TGTGCCAGCATAGGGCGTTGGGGGGCCAACGTCCTGACTTTC.

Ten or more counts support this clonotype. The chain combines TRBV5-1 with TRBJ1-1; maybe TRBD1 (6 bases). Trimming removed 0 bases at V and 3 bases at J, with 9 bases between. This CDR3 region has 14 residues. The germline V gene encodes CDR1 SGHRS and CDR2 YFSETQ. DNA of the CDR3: TGCGCCAGCAGCTTGGCCTCAGGGGACACTGAAGCTTTCTTT. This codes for CASSLASGDTEAFF.

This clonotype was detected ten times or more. CDR3 DNA: TGTGCCACCCTGGCAGGGGGCAACGGGGAGCTGTTTTTT. Its translation: CATLAGGNGELFF. This chain uses TRBV10-3 with TRBJ2-2, with TRBD1 matching over 8 bases. Trimming at V came to 10 bases and at J to 7 bases, leaving 8 bases not matched to a gene. Germline values: CDR1 ENHRY, CDR2 SYGVKD. The CDR3 loop spans 13 amino acids.

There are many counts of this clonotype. CDR3 nucleotide sequence: TGTGCCAGCAGCCTCCTTAGGGGGGGGAGACGCTATGGCTACACCTTC. It codes for CASSLLRGGRRYGYTF. The chain carries TRBV14 and TRBJ1-2, with a tentative D call TRBD1 (6 bases). This CDR3 spans 16 amino acids. The V gene's germline CDR1 is SGHDN and CDR2 FVKESK. V lost 4 bases, J lost 4 bases, and 19 bases lay in between.

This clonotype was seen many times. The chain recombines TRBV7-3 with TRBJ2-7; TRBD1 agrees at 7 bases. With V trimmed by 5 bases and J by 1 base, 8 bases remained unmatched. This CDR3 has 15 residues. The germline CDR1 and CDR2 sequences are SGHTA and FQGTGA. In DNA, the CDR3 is TGTGCCAGCAGCAAAGCCAGCAGGGGGTCCTACGAGCAGTACTTC. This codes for CASSKASRGSYEQYF.

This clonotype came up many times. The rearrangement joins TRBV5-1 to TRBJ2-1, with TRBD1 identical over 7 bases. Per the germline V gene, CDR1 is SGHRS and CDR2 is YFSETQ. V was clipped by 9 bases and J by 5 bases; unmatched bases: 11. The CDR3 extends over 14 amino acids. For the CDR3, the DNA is TGCGCCACCTCCTTCGGGACAGCTAACAATGAGCAGTTCTTC. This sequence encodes CATSFGTANNEQFF.

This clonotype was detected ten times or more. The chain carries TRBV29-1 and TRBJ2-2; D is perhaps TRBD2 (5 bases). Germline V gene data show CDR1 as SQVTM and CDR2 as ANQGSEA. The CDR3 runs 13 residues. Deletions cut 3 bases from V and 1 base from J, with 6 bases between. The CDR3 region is CSVDRENTGELFF. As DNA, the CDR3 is TGCAGCGTTGACCGGGAGAACACCGGGGAGCTGTTTTTT.

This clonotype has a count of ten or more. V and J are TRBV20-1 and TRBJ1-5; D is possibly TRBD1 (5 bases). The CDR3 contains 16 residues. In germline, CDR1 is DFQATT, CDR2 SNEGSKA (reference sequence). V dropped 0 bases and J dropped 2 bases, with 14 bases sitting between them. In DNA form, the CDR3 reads TGCAGTGCTAGAGATCGGGTGAGGGGCGGCAATCAGCCCCAGCATTTT. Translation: CSARDRVRGGNQPQHF.